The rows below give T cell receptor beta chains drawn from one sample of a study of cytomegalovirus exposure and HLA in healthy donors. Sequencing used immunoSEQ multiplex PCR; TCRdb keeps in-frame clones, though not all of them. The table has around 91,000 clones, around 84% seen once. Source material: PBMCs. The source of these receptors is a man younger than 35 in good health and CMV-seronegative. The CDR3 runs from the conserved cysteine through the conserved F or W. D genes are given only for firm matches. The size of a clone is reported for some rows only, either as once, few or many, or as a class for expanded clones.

TGTGCCAGCAGTTTTGGCAGCCAAGAGACCCAGTACTTC | CASSFGSQETQYF | NA | TRBV27 | NA | TRBJ2-5
TGTGCCAGCAGTTTGGACAGGGACACCGGGGAGCTGTTTTTT | CASSLDRDTGELFF | TRBD1 | TRBV6-5 | NA | TRBJ2-2
TGTGCCAGCAGTGAAAGTCTCCCAGGGCCAGGCCAGGGTGGAAAACTGTTTTTT | CASSESLPGPGQGGKLFF | NA | TRBV6-1 | few | TRBJ1-4
TGTGCCAGCAGCCCCCGGACATGGGGAGCGGGAGAGTCCTACGAGCAGTACTTC | CASSPRTWGAGESYEQYF | TRBD2 | TRBV13 | NA | TRBJ2-7
TGTGCCAGCAGCTTGGCCCCCGCAGGGCGAAGGAAGCTCTTCTACGAGCAGTACTTC | CASSLAPAGRRKLFYEQYF | NA | TRBV5-6 | NA | TRBJ2-7
TGTGCCAGCAGCTTGCTGGGGGGGAACACCGGGGAGCTGTTTTTT | CASSLLGGNTGELFF | NA | TRBV5-6 | NA | TRBJ2-2
TGTGCCAGCTCACCACCGACAGTGATGAACACTGAAGCTTTCTTT | CASSPPTVMNTEAFF | NA | TRBV18 | NA | TRBJ1-1
TGTGCCAGCAGCTTTAGAGGGCTAGAGACCCAGTACTTC | CASSFRGLETQYF | NA | TRBV11-2 | NA | TRBJ2-5
TGTGCCAGCAGCTTAGCTCGGGGAGGATACCTCGAAAAACTGTTTTTT | CASSLARGGYLEKLFF | NA | TRBV7-8 | NA | TRBJ1-4
TGTGCCTGGGGTCGGGAGGGGGGCTACGAGCAGTACTTC | CAWGREGGYEQYF | TRBD2 | TRBV30 | NA | TRBJ2-7
TGTGCCACCAGCAGAGAGGGTAGCGGACTGGTGGAGCAGTACTTC | CATSREGSGLVEQYF | NA | TRBV15 | NA | TRBJ2-7
TGCGCCGCACTCGACAACACGGGACTTTACAATGAGCAGTTCTTC | CAALDNTGLYNEQFF | NA | TRBV5-1 | NA | TRBJ2-1
TGCGCCAGCAGCTTGAATCCGAGCTACGAGCAGTACTTC | CASSLNPSYEQYF | NA | TRBV5-1 | NA | TRBJ2-7
TGTGCCACCAGCACCAGGGGGCGCGAGACCCAGTACTTC | CATSTRGRETQYF | TRBD1 | TRBV15 | NA | TRBJ2-5
TGTGCCAGTAGTGCCACAGGGGCCTACGAGCAGTACTTC | CASSATGAYEQYF | TRBD1 | TRBV19 | NA | TRBJ2-7
TGCGCCAGCAGCTTGACAGGGGACGAGCAGTACTTC | CASSLTGDEQYF | TRBD1 | TRBV5-1 | NA | TRBJ2-7
TGTGCCAGCAGCCCCTCCGGACGGGGCGAGCAGTACTTC | CASSPSGRGEQYF | NA | TRBV9 | NA | TRBJ2-7